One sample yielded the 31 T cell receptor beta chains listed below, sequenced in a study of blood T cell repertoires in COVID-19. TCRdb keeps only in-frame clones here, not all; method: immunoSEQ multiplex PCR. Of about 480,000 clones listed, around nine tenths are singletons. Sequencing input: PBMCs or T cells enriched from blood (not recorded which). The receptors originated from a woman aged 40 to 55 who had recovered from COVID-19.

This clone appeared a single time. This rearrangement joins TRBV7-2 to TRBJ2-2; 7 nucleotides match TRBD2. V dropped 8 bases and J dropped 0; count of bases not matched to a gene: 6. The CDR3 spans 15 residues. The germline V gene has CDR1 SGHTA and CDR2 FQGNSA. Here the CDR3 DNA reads TGTGCCAGCCGGGGACTAACCACGAACACCGGGGAGCTGTTTTTT. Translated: CASRGLTTNTGELFF.

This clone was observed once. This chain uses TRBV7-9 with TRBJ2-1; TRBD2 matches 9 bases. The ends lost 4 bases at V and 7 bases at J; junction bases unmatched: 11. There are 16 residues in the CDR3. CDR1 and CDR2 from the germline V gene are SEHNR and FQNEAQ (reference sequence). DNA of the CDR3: TGTGCCAGCAGCTCAACTAGCGGGCCGCCCGATAATGAGCAGTTCTTC. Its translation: CASSSTSGPPDNEQFF.

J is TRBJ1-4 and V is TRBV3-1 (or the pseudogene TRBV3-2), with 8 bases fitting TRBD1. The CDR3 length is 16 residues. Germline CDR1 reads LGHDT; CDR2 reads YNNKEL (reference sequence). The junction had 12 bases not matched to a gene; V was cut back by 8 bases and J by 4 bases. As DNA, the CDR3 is TGTGCCAGCCGGACGCAGGGGGCGCTTGGTAATGAAAAACTGTTTTTT. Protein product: CASRTQGALGNEKLFF.

The CDR3: CSVGQVNYGYTF. CDR3 in DNA: TGCAGCGTCGGACAGGTTAACTATGGCTACACCTTC. This chain links TRBV29-1 with TRBJ1-2; 7 nucleotides line up with TRBD1. Germline values: CDR1 SQVTM, CDR2 ANQGSEA. The CDR3 extends over 12 amino acids. V gave up 6 bases and J gave up 1 base; unmatched junction bases: 2.

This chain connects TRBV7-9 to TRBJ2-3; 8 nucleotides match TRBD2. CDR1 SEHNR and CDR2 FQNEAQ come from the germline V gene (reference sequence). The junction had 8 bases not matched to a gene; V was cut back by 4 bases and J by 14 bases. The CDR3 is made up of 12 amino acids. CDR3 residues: CASSSREGLRYF. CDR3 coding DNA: TGTGCCAGCAGCTCCCGGGAGGGCCTGCGGTATTTT.

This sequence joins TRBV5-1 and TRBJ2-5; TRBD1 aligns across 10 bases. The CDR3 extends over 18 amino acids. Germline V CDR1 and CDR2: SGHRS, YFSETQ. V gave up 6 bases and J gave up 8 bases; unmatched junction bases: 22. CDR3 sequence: CASTAEGQGFFSPRTQYF. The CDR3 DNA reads TGCGCCAGCACGGCCGAGGGACAGGGGTTTTTCTCCCCTCGCACCCAGTACTTC.

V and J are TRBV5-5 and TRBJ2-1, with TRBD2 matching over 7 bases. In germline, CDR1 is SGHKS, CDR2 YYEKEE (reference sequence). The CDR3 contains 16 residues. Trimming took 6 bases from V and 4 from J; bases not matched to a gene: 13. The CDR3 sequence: CASNFDPGLTYNEQFF. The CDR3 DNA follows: TGTGCCAGCAATTTTGATCCGGGACTAACGTACAATGAGCAGTTCTTC.

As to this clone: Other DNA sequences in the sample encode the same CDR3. In DNA, the CDR3 is TGTGCCAGCTCCTCGGGACTAGCGGGAGGGCCCTACGAGCAGTACTTC. Its protein product is CASSSGLAGGPYEQYF. J is TRBJ2-7 and V is TRBV18; 16 nucleotides agree with TRBD2. J lost 2 bases, V lost 6 bases, and 4 bases had no gene match. There are 16 residues in the CDR3. CDR1 is KGHSH, CDR2 LQKENI, per germline.

This chain's CDR3 is CARSVGTSGAYEQYF. The CDR3 DNA reads TGTGCCAGAAGCGTAGGGACTAGCGGGGCCTACGAGCAGTACTTC. The J gene is TRBJ2-7, the V gene TRBV5-3, with 13 bases lining up with TRBD2. TRBV5-3 counts as an open reading frame of uncertain function. The CDR3 length is 15 residues. Trimming cost V 4 bases and J 2 bases; bases outside gene matches: 3.

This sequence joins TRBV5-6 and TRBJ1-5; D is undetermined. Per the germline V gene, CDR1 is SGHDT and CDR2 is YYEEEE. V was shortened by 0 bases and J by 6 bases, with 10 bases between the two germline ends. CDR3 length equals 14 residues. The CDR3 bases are TGTGCCAGCAGCTTGGGCGGAACCAGTCAGCCCCAGCATTTT. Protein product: CASSLGGTSQPQHF.

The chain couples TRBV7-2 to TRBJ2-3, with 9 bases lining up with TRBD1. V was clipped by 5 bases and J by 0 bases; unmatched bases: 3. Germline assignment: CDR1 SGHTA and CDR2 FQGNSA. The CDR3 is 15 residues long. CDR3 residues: CASSTQGASTDTQYF. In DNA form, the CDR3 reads TGTGCCAGCAGCACACAGGGGGCGAGCACAGATACGCAGTATTTT. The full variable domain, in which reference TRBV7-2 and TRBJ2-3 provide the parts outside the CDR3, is GAGVSQSPSNKVTEKGKDVELRCDPISGHTALYWYRQSLGQGLEFLIYFQGNSAPDKSGLPSDRFSAERTGGSVSTLTIQRTQQEDSAVYLCASSTQGASTDTQYFGPGTRLTVL.

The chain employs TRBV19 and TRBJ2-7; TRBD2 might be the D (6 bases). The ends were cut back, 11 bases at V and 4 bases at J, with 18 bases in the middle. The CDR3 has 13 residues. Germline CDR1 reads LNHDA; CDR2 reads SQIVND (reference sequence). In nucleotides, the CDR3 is TGTGCCCGGAGGGGAAAGGTCAGGTACGAGCAGTACTTC. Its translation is CARRGKVRYEQYF.

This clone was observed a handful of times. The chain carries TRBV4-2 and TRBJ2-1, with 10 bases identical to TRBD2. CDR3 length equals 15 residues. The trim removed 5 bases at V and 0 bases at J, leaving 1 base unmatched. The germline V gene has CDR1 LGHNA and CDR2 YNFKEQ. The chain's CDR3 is CASSSSGSSYNEQFF. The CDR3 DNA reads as TGTGCCAGCAGCTCTAGCGGGAGCTCCTACAATGAGCAGTTCTTC.

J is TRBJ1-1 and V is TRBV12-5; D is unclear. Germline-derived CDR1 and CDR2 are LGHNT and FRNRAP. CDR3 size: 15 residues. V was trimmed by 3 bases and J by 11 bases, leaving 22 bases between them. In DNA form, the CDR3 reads TGTGCTAGTGGTTTTCTTGTCGATAGCCTAAGGTCGGCTTTCTTT. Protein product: CASGFLVDSLRSAFF.

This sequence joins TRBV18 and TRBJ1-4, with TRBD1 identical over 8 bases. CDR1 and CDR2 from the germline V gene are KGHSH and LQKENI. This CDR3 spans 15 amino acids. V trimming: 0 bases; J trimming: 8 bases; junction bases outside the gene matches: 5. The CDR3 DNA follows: TGTGCCAGCTCACCACCCGGACAGGGCGGGGAAAAACTGTTTTTT. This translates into CASSPPGQGGEKLFF.

The CDR3 region has the DNA TGTGCCAGCAGCAACACCATACTAGACAATGAGCAGTTCTTC. Residues: CASSNTILDNEQFF. The chain uses TRBV9 and TRBJ2-1, with D possibly TRBD2 on 5 matching bases. CDR1 is SGDLS, CDR2 YYNGEE, per germline. V gave up 4 bases and J gave up 5 bases, with 13 bases separating them. This CDR3 is built from 14 residues.

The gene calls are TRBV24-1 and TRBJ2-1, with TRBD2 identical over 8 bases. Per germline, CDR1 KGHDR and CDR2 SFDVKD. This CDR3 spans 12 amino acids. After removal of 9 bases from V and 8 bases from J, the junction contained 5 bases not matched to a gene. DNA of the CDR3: TGTGCCACCGGTAGCGGGACGGATGAGCAGTTCTTC. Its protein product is CATGSGTDEQFF.

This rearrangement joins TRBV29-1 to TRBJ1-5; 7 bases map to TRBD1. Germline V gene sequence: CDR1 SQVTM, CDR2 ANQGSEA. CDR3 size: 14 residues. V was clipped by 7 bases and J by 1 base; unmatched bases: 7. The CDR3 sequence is CSATGSGSNQPQHF. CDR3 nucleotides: TGCAGCGCGACAGGGAGTGGGAGCAATCAGCCCCAGCATTTT.

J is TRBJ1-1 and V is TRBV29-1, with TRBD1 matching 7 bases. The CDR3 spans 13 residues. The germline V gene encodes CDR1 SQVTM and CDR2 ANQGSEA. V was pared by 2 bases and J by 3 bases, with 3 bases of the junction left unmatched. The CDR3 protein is CSVEKGAYTEAFF. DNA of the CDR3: TGCAGCGTTGAAAAGGGGGCTTACACTGAAGCTTTCTTT.

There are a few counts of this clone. This chain's CDR3 is CASSYSRGTFYNEQFF. As DNA, the CDR3 is TGTGCCAGCAGTTACTCTCGGGGGACTTTCTACAATGAGCAGTTCTTC. The V and J genes are TRBV6-2 or TRBV6-3 and TRBJ2-1, with D possibly being TRBD2 (6 bases). Between the trimmed V and J ends, which lost 0 bases and 3 bases, there was a span of 12 bases. This CDR3 region has 16 residues. Germline assignment: CDR1 MNHEY and CDR2 SVGEGT.

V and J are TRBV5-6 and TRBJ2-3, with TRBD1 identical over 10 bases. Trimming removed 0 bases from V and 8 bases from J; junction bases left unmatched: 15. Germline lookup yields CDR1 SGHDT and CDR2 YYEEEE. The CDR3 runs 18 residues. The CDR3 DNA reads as TGTGCCAGCAGCTTGGGGGGACAGGGGCGTTCTTATTGGGGTACGCAGTATTTT. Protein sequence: CASSLGGQGRSYWGTQYF. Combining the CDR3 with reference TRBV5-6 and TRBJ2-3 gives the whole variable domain DAGVTQSPTHLIKTRGQQVTLRCSPKSGHDTVSWYQQALGQGPQFIFQYYEEEERQRGNFPDRFSGHQFPNYSSELNVNALLLGDSALYLCASSLGGQGRSYWGTQYFGPGTRLTVL.

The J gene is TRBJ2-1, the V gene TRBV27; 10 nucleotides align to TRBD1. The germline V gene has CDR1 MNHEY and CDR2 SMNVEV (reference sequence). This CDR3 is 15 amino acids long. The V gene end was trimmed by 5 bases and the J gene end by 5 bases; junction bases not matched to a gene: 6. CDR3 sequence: CASSRPGQGHNEQFF. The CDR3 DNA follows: TGTGCCAGCAGTCGACCGGGACAGGGGCACAATGAGCAGTTCTTC.

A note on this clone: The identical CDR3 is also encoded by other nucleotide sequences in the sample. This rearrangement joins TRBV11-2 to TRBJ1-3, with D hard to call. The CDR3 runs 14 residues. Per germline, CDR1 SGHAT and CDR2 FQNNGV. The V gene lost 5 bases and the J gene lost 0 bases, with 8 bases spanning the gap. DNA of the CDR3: TGTGCCAGCAGCCTCAGTATCTCTGGAAACACCATATATTTT. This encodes CASSLSISGNTIYF.

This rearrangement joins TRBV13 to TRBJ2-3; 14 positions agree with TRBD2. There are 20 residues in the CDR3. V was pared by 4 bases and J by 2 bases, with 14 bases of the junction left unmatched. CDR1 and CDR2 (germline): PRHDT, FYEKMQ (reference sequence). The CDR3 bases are TGTGCCAGCAGCTCGCCTCCGACTAGCGGGAGGGTCAATCCCACAGATACGCAGTATTTT. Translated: CASSSPPTSGRVNPTDTQYF.

The DNA for the CDR3 is TGCGCCAGCAGCTTGGGTTCAGGGGATTCACCCCTCCACTTT. It specifies CASSLGSGDSPLHF. This rearrangement joins TRBV5-1 to TRBJ1-6; a possible D gene is TRBD1 (6 bases). V was pared by 0 bases and J by 8 bases, with 9 bases between. The CDR3 covers 14 residues. The germline gives CDR1 SGHRS, CDR2 YFSETQ.

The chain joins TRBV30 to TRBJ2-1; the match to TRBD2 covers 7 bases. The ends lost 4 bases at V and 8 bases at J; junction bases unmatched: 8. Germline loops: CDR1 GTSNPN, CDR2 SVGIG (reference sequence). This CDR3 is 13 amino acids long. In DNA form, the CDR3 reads TGTGCCTGGATCGGGAGGCTAATCCATGAGCAGTTCTTC. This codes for CAWIGRLIHEQFF. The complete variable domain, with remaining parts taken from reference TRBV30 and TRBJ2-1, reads SQTIHQWPATLVQPVGSPLSLECTVEGTSNPNLYWYRQAAGRGLQLLFYSVGIGQISSEVPQNLSASRPQDRQFILSSKKLLLSDSGFYLCAWIGRLIHEQFFGPGTRLTVL.

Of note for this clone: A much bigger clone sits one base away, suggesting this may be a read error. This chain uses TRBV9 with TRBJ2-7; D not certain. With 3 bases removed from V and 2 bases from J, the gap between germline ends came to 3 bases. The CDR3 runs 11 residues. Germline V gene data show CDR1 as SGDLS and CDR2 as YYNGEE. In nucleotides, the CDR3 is TGTGCCAGCAGCGCCACCTACGAGCAGTACTTC. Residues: CASSATYEQYF.

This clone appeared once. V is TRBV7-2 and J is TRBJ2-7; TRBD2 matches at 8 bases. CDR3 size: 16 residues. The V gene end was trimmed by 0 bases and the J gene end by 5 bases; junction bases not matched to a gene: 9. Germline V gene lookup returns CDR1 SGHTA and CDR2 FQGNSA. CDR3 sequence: CASSLARAGEDDEQYF. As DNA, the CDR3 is TGTGCCAGCAGCTTAGCGAGAGCGGGAGAGGACGACGAGCAGTACTTC.

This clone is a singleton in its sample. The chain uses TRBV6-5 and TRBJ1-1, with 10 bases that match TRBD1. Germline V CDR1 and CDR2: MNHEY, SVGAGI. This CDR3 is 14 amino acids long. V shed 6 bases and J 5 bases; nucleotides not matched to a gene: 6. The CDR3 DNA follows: TGTGCCAGCAGAGTCGGGACAGGGGATACTGAAGCTTTCTTT. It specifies CASRVGTGDTEAFF.

CDR3 amino acids: CASSPHWGGYEQYF. The CDR3 nucleotides are TGCGCCAGCAGCCCCCACTGGGGGGGGTACGAGCAGTACTTC. The J gene is TRBJ2-7, the V gene TRBV4-3; 7 bases map to TRBD2. The length of the CDR3 is 14 residues. Germline V gene lookup returns CDR1 LGHNA and CDR2 YSLEER. Trimming removed 4 bases from V and 4 bases from J; junction bases left unmatched: 7.

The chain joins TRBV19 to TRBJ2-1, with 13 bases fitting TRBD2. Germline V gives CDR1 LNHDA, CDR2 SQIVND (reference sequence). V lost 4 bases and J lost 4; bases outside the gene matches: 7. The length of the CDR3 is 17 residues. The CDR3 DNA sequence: TGTGCCAGTAGTACACTAGCGGGAGGGCCCATATACAATGAGCAGTTCTTC. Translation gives CASSTLAGGPIYNEQFF.